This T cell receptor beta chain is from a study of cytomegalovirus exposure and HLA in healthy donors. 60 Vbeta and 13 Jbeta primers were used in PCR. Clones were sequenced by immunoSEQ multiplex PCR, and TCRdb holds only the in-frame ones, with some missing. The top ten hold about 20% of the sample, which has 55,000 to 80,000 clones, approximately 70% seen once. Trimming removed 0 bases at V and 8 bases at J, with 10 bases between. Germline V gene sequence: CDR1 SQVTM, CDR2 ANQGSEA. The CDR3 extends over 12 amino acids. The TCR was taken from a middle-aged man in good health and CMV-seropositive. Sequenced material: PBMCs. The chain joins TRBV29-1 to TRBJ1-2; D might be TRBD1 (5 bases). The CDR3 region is CSVEETPGGYTF. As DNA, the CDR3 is TGCAGCGTTGAAGAAACGCCAGGGGGCTACACCTTC.